Sequencing of this T cell receptor beta chain was carried out in a study of blood T cell repertoires in COVID-19. Study-wide context: Sample material is recorded as cDNA or gDNA derived from T cells, B-cell-depleted T cells, or PBMCs.

Produced via immunoSEQ multiplex PCR; TCRdb's table is partial and in-frame only. Of around 100,000 clones in the sample, approximately 79% were seen once. V lost 4 bases, J lost 4 bases, and 11 bases lay in between. The CDR3 extends over 13 amino acids. Germline V gene lookup returns CDR1 SGHVS and CDR2 FNYEAQ. The TCR was taken from a man between 65 and 79 years old with COVID-19, enrolled during active disease. This chain joins TRBV7-6 and TRBJ2-7, with D perhaps TRBD2 (5 bases). Sequencing input: peripheral blood. CDR3 sequence reads: CASSSSWSYEQYF. The CDR3 DNA reads TGTGCCAGCAGCTCTAGCTGGTCTTACGAGCAGTACTTC.